A single sample gave rise to the 10 T cell receptor beta chains below, sequenced in a study of CD8+ T cells in alopecia areata. Treatment noted: oral pan-JAK inhibitor, 5-10 mg twice daily. Extracted RNA was reverse transcribed, and the resulting cDNA served as sequencing template. Assay: immunoSEQ multiplex PCR; the TCRdb copy retains only in-frame clones and omits some. Seen here are about 70,000 clones, around 29% observed once, and the top ten hold under 15%. Sequencing was performed on CD8+ T cells sorted from blood, taken at week 4, from a patient treated with tofacitinib. Receptors were obtained from a human donor with alopecia areata.

The V and J genes are TRBV29-1 and TRBJ1-2; D ambiguous. The germline V gene encodes CDR1 SQVTM and CDR2 ANQGSEA. The CDR3 extends over 14 amino acids. V was shortened by 7 bases and J by 4 bases, with 19 bases between the two germline ends. DNA of the CDR3: TGCAGCGCCCTGGACCCGGGGTGGGTCTATGGCTACACCTTC. Encoded protein: CSALDPGWVYGYTF.

The chain employs TRBV4-1 and TRBJ2-7, with 9 nucleotides matching TRBD1. Germline V gives CDR1 MGHRA, CDR2 YSYEKL. The CDR3 sequence is 15 residues long. With 4 bases clipped from V and 5 bases from J, the junction kept 9 bases outside the gene matches. The CDR3 spells CASSPSGTGLHEQYF. DNA for the CDR3: TGCGCCAGCAGCCCCTCCGGGACAGGGTTACACGAGCAGTACTTC.

This clone was picked up a small number of times. The chain recombines TRBV29-1 with TRBJ1-2; D not certain. CDR3 size: 12 residues. The germline gives CDR1 SQVTM, CDR2 ANQGSEA. Trimming cost V 5 bases and J 5 bases, with 12 bases left between them. The CDR3 here is CSVTQPGYGYTF. The CDR3 DNA sequence: TGCAGCGTTACGCAGCCAGGTTATGGCTACACCTTC. Together with reference TRBV29-1 and TRBJ1-2, the CDR3 gives the full variable domain: SAVISQKPSRDICQRGTSLTIQCQVDSQVTMMFWYRQQPGQSLTLIATANQGSEATYESGFVIDKFPISRPNLTFSTLTVSNMSPEDSSIYLCSVTQPGYGYTFGSGTRLTVV.

This clone has more than one count but fewer than ten. The chain carries TRBV7-9 and TRBJ2-7; 7 nucleotides match TRBD1. With V trimmed by 5 bases and J by 2 bases, 9 bases remained unmatched. This CDR3 has 15 amino acids. Germline assignment: CDR1 SEHNR and CDR2 FQNEAQ (reference sequence). Here the CDR3 reads CASSLNPGQTYEQYF. The CDR3 region has the DNA TGTGCCAGCAGCCTAAACCCGGGACAGACCTACGAGCAGTACTTC.

This clone was seen a few times. This chain joins TRBV11-3 and TRBJ2-5; perhaps TRBD1 as D (5 bases). Trimming pared 4 bases from V and 5 bases from J, leaving 17 bases between. The germline V gene has CDR1 SGHNT and CDR2 YENEEA. The CDR3 spans 15 residues. As DNA, the CDR3 is TGTGCCAGCAGCTCCGCAACGGAACCAGGGGAGACCCAGTACTTC. Encoded protein: CASSSATEPGETQYF.

CDR3 loop: CASSQVKGSSYEQYF. The CDR3 nucleotides are TGCGCCAGCAGCCAAGTGAAGGGGAGCTCCTACGAGCAGTACTTC. The V gene is TRBV4-3, the J gene TRBJ2-7; D is tentatively TRBD1 or TRBD2 (5 bases each). V was clipped by 1 base and J by 0 bases, with 10 bases between them. Germline V lookup: CDR1 LGHNA, CDR2 YSLEER. The CDR3 is 15 amino acids.

This clone appeared once. The V and J genes are TRBV29-1 and TRBJ2-7; 10 bases map to TRBD2. The CDR3 consists of 14 residues. The germline gives CDR1 SQVTM, CDR2 ANQGSEA. V lost 1 base, J lost 3 bases, and 3 bases stayed unmatched. CDR3 sequence: CSVEGTSGNYEQYF. The CDR3 DNA follows: TGCAGCGTTGAAGGGACTAGCGGAAACTACGAGCAGTACTTC.

This chain links TRBV29-1 with TRBJ2-1, with a weak D call TRBD2 (6 bases). Germline V gene sequence: CDR1 SQVTM, CDR2 ANQGSEA. The CDR3 has 18 amino acids. Trimming removed 2 bases from V and 0 bases from J, with 20 bases in between. The DNA for the CDR3 is TGCAGCGTTGAATATGGGGCTAGCGCCCCTTCCTCCTACAATGAGCAGTTCTTC. Residues: CSVEYGASAPSSYNEQFF.

This clone was found a few times. V gene TRBV25-1 combines with J gene TRBJ2-1; 7 nucleotides match TRBD2. This CDR3 comprises 13 residues. V lost 3 bases, J lost 11 bases, and 7 bases stayed unmatched. Germline V gene data show CDR1 as MGHDK and CDR2 as SYGVNS. CDR3 in amino acids: CASSDPPGLQQFF. In DNA, the CDR3 is TGTGCCAGCAGTGATCCACCGGGACTACAGCAGTTCTTC.

The chain couples TRBV23-1 to TRBJ2-7, with D possibly being TRBD1 (6 bases). TRBV23-1 is an open reading frame, and its role is uncertain. The ends were cut back, 0 bases at V and 2 bases at J, with 14 bases in the middle. CDR3 length: 16 amino acids. The CDR3 bases are TGCGCCAGCAGTCAATCGAGGACAGAGGGACCCTACGAGCAGTACTTC. Protein product: CASSQSRTEGPYEQYF.